The rows below give T cell receptor beta chains drawn from one sample of a study of prognosis after radiotherapy for stage I lung cancer. Via MiXCR, TCRdb re-called the multiplex PCR reads, giving one row per CDR3 protein. The sample yields about 24,000 distinct CDR3 sequences, around 36% seen once. Sequenced material: PBMCs, taken before or after stereotactic body radiation therapy (not recorded which). Every receptor here comes from a donor aged 50 or older with non-small cell lung cancer. The CDR3 runs from the conserved cysteine through the conserved F or W. D genes are given only for firm matches. A row's size may be missing; if present it is once, few, many or a size class.

v_gene	abundance	d_gene	CDR3aa
TRBV7-3	many	NA	CASSFGGVPDTQYF
TRBV3-1	many	NA	CASSQAGSSYEQYF
TRBV5-4	NA	TRBD2	CASSRAGVRETQYF
TRBV6-1	many	NA	CASSQEGAYYEQYF
TRBV6-2/TRBV6-3	many	TRBD2	CASNLAGGSTDTQYF
TRBV6-1	NA	NA	CASSDGGRGGSRFGYTF
TRBV5-1	many	NA	CASSLAGNSYEQYF
TRBV12-3/TRBV12-4	once	TRBD2	CASWSWREKEDTQYF
TRBV4-1	many	NA	CASSQDWRGANTIYF
TRBV12-3/TRBV12-4	many	NA	CASSLVVRYGNTIYF
TRBV6-2/TRBV6-3	many	TRBD1	CASSPGGQDTGELFF